The clone carrying this TCR beta chain was detected only a few times. Its antigen is not identified. This sample includes further DNA sequences coding for the same CDR3. This record belongs to a study of beta chain features in type 1 diabetes. General observations from the study: Patients with type 1 diabetes showed fewer VDJ junction insertions and more deletions. cDNA sequencing could over-represent cells with high TCR expression.

This CDR3 comprises 13 residues. With 3 bases removed from V and 5 bases from J, the gap between germline ends came to 10 bases. The V gene's germline CDR1 is SGHTA and CDR2 FQGNSA. Investigators reverse transcribed all isolated RNA, so they sequenced expressed TCRB transcripts. Profiling relied on immunoSEQ multiplex PCR, and the TCRdb table lists in-frame clones only, not all of them. The sample has under 900,000 clones, about a sixth seen once. The sequence came from a woman under 30 in good health. Sequenced input: naive CD4+ T cells from blood. V is TRBV7-2 and J is TRBJ2-5, with a weak D call TRBD2 (6 bases). CDR3 DNA: TGTGCCAGCAGCTTGTCTGGAGGGGAGACCCAGTACTTC. It translates to CASSLSGGETQYF.